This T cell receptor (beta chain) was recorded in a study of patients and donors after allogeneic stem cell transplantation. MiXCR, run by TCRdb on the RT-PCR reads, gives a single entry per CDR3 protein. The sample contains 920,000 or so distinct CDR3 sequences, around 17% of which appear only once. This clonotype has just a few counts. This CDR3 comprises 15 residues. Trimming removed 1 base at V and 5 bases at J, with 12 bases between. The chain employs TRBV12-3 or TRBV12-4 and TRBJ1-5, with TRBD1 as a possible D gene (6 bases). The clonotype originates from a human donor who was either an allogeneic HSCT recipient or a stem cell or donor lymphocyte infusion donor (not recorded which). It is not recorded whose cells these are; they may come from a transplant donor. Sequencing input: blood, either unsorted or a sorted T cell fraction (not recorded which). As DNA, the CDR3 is TGTGCCAGCAGTTTAGACGGACAGCCATATCAGCCCCAGCATTTT. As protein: CASSLDGQPYQPQHF.